This T cell receptor beta chain was sequenced during a study of blood T cells in healthy people across ages. Broader study findings: Both naive CD4+ cell counts and diversity were greater in long-lived donors than in aged donors.

Primed by a sample-barcoded 5' primer and a J-beta primer mix, a second PCR proceeded for roughly 7 to 11 cycles. All samples yielded 3 million or more CDR3-containing paired-end reads. A single record per CDR3 protein comes from TCRdb applying MiXCR to the 5' RACE reads. The sample has 750,000 to 1,000,000 distinct CDR3 sequences, roughly 28% seen once; the top ten hold 9.5% to 13%. This clonotype was recorded a few times. Its antigen is as yet unknown. Germline V CDR1 and CDR2: DFQATT, SNEGSKA (reference sequence). The ends lost 4 bases at V and 5 bases at J; junction bases unmatched: 7. The CDR3 is 13 amino acids. This sample was shared with a second study, whose subject was T cells of mothers and their children. In that study: Random nucleotides (2-4) and sample barcodes were added by the M1S primer used in the second PCR.

The chain couples TRBV20-1 to TRBJ2-5, with TRBD2 identical over 7 bases. Sample: blood. This TCR came from a woman aged 40 to 55 in good health. CDR3 region: CSATRTRGETQYF. The CDR3 DNA sequence: TGCAGTGCTACCCGGACTAGAGGGGAGACCCAGTACTTC.